This TCR beta chain was profiled in a study of blood T cell repertoires in COVID-19 (TCRdb year 2020). In the study overall: Samples from collaborators originated in the United States, Italy and Spain and spanned both the acute and convalescent phases of COVID-19. The material from the prospective study consisted of cDNA or gDNA derived from T cells, B-cell-depleted T cells, or PBMCs. Deeply sampled blood TCRbeta repertoires from subjects exposed to, actively infected with, or recovered from COVID-19 were included in the dataset. The repertoires were released in a freely available public database meant as a resource for research on the immune response to SARS-CoV-2. The samples were drawn from the first 160 participants of the ongoing ImmuneRACE study and from about 1,200 subjects provided by 6 global collaborators. Sample metadata almost always included a de-identified subject ID, COVID-19 status, age in years and sex. Where available, HLA class I and class II types were obtained from metadata supplied by the sample provider rather than from assay-based typing. Study-wide conclusions, independent of this receptor: How much clinical and demographic metadata was included differed by source and by participant, and the metadata was provided uncurated.

The immunoSEQ Assay, a bias-controlled multiplex PCR, was used to amplify TCRbeta CDR3 regions from genomic DNA. In the paper's pipeline: The number of nucleated cells in each sample was estimated from the amplification of reference gene primers within the assay. To quantify the absolute abundance of each unique TCRbeta CDR3 rearrangement, sequence reads were collapsed and filtered. For each sample, productive Simpson clonality was calculated by taking the square root of Simpson's diversity index across productive rearrangements. In its TCRdb copy, this immuneACCESS table keeps in-frame sequences only and misses some clones. Where compared with another copy, unresolved V genes explain less than half of these, and the others have no known cause. Clone size and V and J calls were adopted from that table, with D and trimming inferred from the DNA. The sample profile shows around 150,000 clones; 88% of them were found once. Jointly, the top ten make up less than 8.5% of the sample.

Participants in the prospective study were aged about 18 to 100 years, lived in under 30 United States geographic areas, and enrolled through a virtual design. In the prospective study, participants were assigned to cohorts based on the clinical history participants reported in a screening survey and a study questionnaire. Recovered participants in ImmuneRACE Cohort 3 were defined by two consecutive negative NP/OP PCR tests, clearance by a healthcare professional, or resolution of symptoms. In the prospective study, mobile phlebotomists collected whole blood, serum and a nasopharyngeal or oropharyngeal swab from each participant. Prospective study participants could optionally give additional blood draws and questionnaires over an approximately two-month period. Before DNA extraction, blood samples from the prospective study were shipped at room temperature or frozen. Points on this clone: Its antigen has not been determined. The sample holds no much larger clone one base away, and base qualities are not on file.

The junction shows trimming of 3 bases on V and 2 bases on J, plus 14 bases between the germline ends. In the germline V gene, CDR1 corresponds to SGHRS and CDR2 to YFSETQ. The CDR3 covers 16 residues, taking in both the cysteine and the phenylalanine. The DNA shown is the 48-base CDR3, in frame from base 1. The sequenced material came from PBMCs or T cells enriched from blood (not recorded which). The TCR comes from a woman aged 50 to 60 who had recovered from COVID-19. The receptor chain draws on TRBV5-1 and TRBJ1-4; TRBD1 is a possible D gene, resting on 5 matching bases. The DNA sequence follows: TGCGCCAGCAGCTCCCAGGGTCCAGGCACTAATGAAAAACTGTTTTTT. This codes for CASSSQGPGTNEKLFF.